This entry concerns a single T cell receptor beta chain. There is no known antigen for this receptor. Base qualities were left out, and no much larger clone turns up one base away. V gives up 10 bases and J gives up 4 bases, and the segment between their germline ends measures 25 bases. For CDR1 and CDR2, the germline V gene lists MGHDK and SYGVNS. The CDR3 spans 16 residues, from the cysteine through the phenylalanine. Only CDR3 DNA remains: 48 bases, in frame from the first base. The record originates from a study of T cell repertoires in cytomegalovirus infection (dated by TCRdb to about 2019). For the wider study: Recently identified HLA-C-restricted CMV epitopes, whose presentation resists viral immunomodulation, were targeted by peptide stimulations together with well-studied HLA-B-restricted epitopes. Because public TCR beta signatures pointed to carriage of CMV infection together with the matching HLA type, the HLA type of each donor mattered for the analysis.

The sequencer listed for this sample is Illumina HiSeq 1500. TCRdb ran its own pipeline on the public reads, namely fastp trimming at Q25 and MiXCR clone calling, and kept in-frame beta chains. Every distinct CDR3 protein forms one entry, paired with its most common genes and DNA. The sample table lists around 100,000 distinct CDR3 sequences, roughly 39% of them with a count of one. In total, the top ten clones hold less than 80% of the sample. The sample's treatment or condition label is to be understood as: in vitro stimulation with specific CMV peptide epitopes to enrich CMV-specific T cells. Beyond this particular receptor, the publication reports: The ex vivo response was dominated by HLA-C-restricted CMV-specific TCR beta clonotypes, which also provided the single most frequent clonotype in two of eight donors. In both this cohort and an independent roughly 330-donor cohort, the cumulative frequency of public TCR beta family members distinguished carriers of CMV infection plus the relevant HLA type.

The rearranged segments are TRBV25-1 and TRBJ2-5; the D region possibly corresponds to TRBD2 (6 bases align). The source is a human donor in good health (CMV status not recorded). Some clones in this sample may be carry-over from other donors' samples. The sample in question was CD8+ T cells from cultured PBMCs, obtained from culture after CMV antigen stimulation. The CDR3 reads as follows: CATTGVGGNHGETQYF. At the DNA level, the sequence is TGTGCCACCACGGGAGTCGGCGGAAATCACGGAGAGACCCAGTACTTC.